What follows are 21 T cell receptor beta chains derived from one specimen sequenced in a study of spatial heterogeneity in lung cancer. Time point defined: sample taken at primary tumor resection. Without sorting, whole RNA was sequenced from tumor, nontumor lung or frozen PBMC. MiXCR, applied by TCRdb to the 5' RACE reads, yields one record per CDR3 protein. This table holds about 38,000 distinct CDR3 sequences, around 7.2% found once. This specimen was PBMCs, taken at surgery. The receptor set was obtained from a male donor with early-stage non-small cell lung cancer.

There are many counts of this clonotype. The J gene is TRBJ1-4, the V gene TRBV4-2; no clear D. Trimming shortened V by 0 bases and J by 7 bases, and 12 bases separated the two germline ends. CDR1 and CDR2 from the germline V gene are LGHNA and YNFKEQ. There are 15 residues in the CDR3. The CDR3 DNA is TGTGCCAGCAGCCAAGATCGAAGTGTTGCTGAAAAACTGTTTTTT. It translates to CASSQDRSVAEKLFF.

A few counts support this clonotype. The rearrangement links TRBV27 to TRBJ1-6, with D tentatively TRBD1 (5 bases). The CDR3 runs 16 residues. V was clipped by 3 bases and J by 3 bases, with 12 bases between them. Germline lookup yields CDR1 MNHEY and CDR2 SMNVEV (reference sequence). Here the CDR3 reads CASSFSGTDYNSPLHF. CDR3 in DNA: TGTGCCAGCAGTTTTAGTGGGACGGACTATAATTCACCCCTCCACTTT.

V and J are TRBV3-1 and TRBJ2-4; either TRBD1 or TRBD2 may supply D (7 bases each). With 1 base removed from V and 6 bases from J, the gap between germline ends came to 10 bases. CDR1 is LGHDT, CDR2 YNNKEL, per germline (reference sequence). The CDR3 length is 14 residues. The CDR3 protein is CASSQVRGGNIQYF. CDR3 in DNA: TGTGCCAGCAGCCAAGTCAGGGGGGGAAACATTCAGTACTTC.

The chain carries TRBV25-1 and TRBJ1-2, with D tentatively TRBD1 (6 bases). Germline V gene data show CDR1 as MGHDK and CDR2 as SYGVNS. CDR3 size: 13 residues. Trimming pared 6 bases from V and 3 bases from J, leaving 11 bases between. The CDR3 reads CASRRGVDYGYTF. The DNA for the CDR3 is TGTGCCAGCAGGAGGGGGGTTGACTATGGCTACACCTTC.

The CDR3 DNA follows: TGTGCCAGCAGCTTAGGCCATCGCAATGAGCAGTTCTTC. Its protein product is CASSLGHRNEQFF. The chain has TRBV11-3 and TRBJ2-1, with D unresolved. Germline loops: CDR1 SGHNT, CDR2 YENEEA. Trimming removed 1 base from V and 6 bases from J, with 7 bases in between. The CDR3 totals 13 residues.

This clonotype was counted a few times. The chain couples TRBV7-6 to TRBJ2-1; 7 bases agree with TRBD2. In germline, CDR1 is SGHVS, CDR2 FNYEAQ. The CDR3 has 16 residues. V lost 5 bases, J lost 8 bases, and 15 bases stayed unmatched. CDR3 region: CASSLGRADRHDEQFF. The CDR3 nucleotides are TGTGCCAGCAGCCTAGGGAGGGCTGATCGCCATGATGAGCAGTTCTTC.

This clonotype was counted between two and nine times. This rearrangement joins TRBV6-1 to TRBJ2-5; D may be TRBD1 (6 bases). The V gene's germline CDR1 is MNHNS and CDR2 SASEGT. Trimming took off 5 bases at V and 0 bases at J, with 19 bases between the two ends. This CDR3 region has 17 residues. This CDR3 is CASSTKTGVSYQETQYF. CDR3 in DNA: TGTGCCAGCAGTACCAAGACAGGAGTCTCGTACCAAGAGACCCAGTACTTC.

This clonotype has at least ten counts. The V gene is TRBV4-2, the J gene TRBJ1-2; TRBD1 aligns across 10 bases. V dropped 2 bases and J dropped 6; count of bases not matched to a gene: 6. The CDR3 totals 15 residues. Germline V CDR1 and CDR2: LGHNA, YNFKEQ. The CDR3: CASSQPGQGEDGYTF. CDR3 nucleotide sequence: TGTGCCAGCAGCCAACCCGGACAGGGGGAAGATGGCTACACCTTC.

This clonotype was observed many times. The chain recombines TRBV7-9 with TRBJ1-2; D is ambiguous. V lost 10 bases and J lost 12, with 18 bases in between. The CDR3 covers 11 residues. Germline-derived CDR1 and CDR2 are SEHNR and FQNEAQ (reference sequence). The CDR3 region is CANNPSASHTF. The CDR3 DNA is TGTGCCAACAACCCTTCTGCGTCGCACACCTTC.

Remarks on this clonotype: This may arise from a read error, as a much more abundant clone is one base away. The rearrangement joins TRBV9 to TRBJ2-1, with D unclear. Germline V gene data show CDR1 as SGDLS and CDR2 as YYNGEE. This CDR3 spans 14 amino acids. The CDR3 DNA sequence: TGTGCCAGCAGCGTAAGCTCCATCTACAGTGAGCAGTTCTTC. Residues: CASSVSSIYSEQFF.

This chain connects TRBV20-1 to TRBJ1-5; D ambiguous. CDR3 length: 15 amino acids. Germline CDR1 is DFQATT and CDR2 is SNEGSKA (reference sequence). The germline V and J ends were trimmed by 0 bases and 5 bases, with 14 bases remaining between them. Here the CDR3 reads CSARDIGPRDQPQHF. CDR3 sequence (DNA): TGCAGTGCTAGAGATATAGGTCCTCGAGATCAGCCCCAGCATTTT.

This clonotype was counted between two and nine times. The gene calls are TRBV6-1 and TRBJ2-3; no clear D gene. The CDR3 is 14 residues long. V lost 2 bases to trimming and J lost 3 bases, with 9 bases between them. Looked up from germline, CDR1 is MNHNS and CDR2 is SASEGT. CDR3 sequence (DNA): TGTGCCAGCAGTGAATCGGTGGTGACAGATACGCAGTATTTT. It specifies CASSESVVTDTQYF.

This clonotype was seen at least ten times. This chain uses TRBV6-5 with TRBJ2-7; possible D gene TRBD2, 6 bases. This CDR3 has 17 amino acids. Germline V gives CDR1 MNHEY, CDR2 SVGAGI. Between the trimmed V and J ends, which lost 0 bases and 5 bases, there was a span of 20 bases. The CDR3 DNA sequence: TGTGCCAGCAGTTACTCTGGGGCTAGCGTGATCTCTAACGAGCAGTACTTC. It is translated as CASSYSGASVISNEQYF.

There are many counts of this clonotype. The rearrangement uses TRBV6-1 and TRBJ2-3, with D maybe TRBD2 (6 bases). Trimming pared 11 bases from V and 3 bases from J, leaving 18 bases between. The CDR3 covers 14 residues. Per germline, CDR1 MNHNS and CDR2 SASEGT. In nucleotides, the CDR3 is TGTGCCGCGTCCCGGGACTTAAGGACAGATACGCAGTATTTT. Translated, it gives CAASRDLRTDTQYF.

This clonotype was seen ten or more times. V and J are TRBV30 and TRBJ1-4; 9 nucleotides match TRBD1. CDR1 and CDR2 (germline): GTSNPN, SVGIG (reference sequence). There are 14 residues in the CDR3. The trim removed 2 bases at V and 7 bases at J, leaving 5 bases unmatched. The CDR3: CAWSSGTGSEKLFF. The CDR3 nucleotides read TGTGCCTGGAGTTCCGGGACAGGGAGTGAAAAACTGTTTTTT.

The chain recombines TRBV20-1 with TRBJ2-5; 11 bases agree with TRBD1. The CDR3 runs 13 residues. After removal of 6 bases from V and 6 bases from J, the junction contained 6 bases not matched to a gene. Germline V lookup: CDR1 DFQATT, CDR2 SNEGSKA (reference sequence). Here the CDR3 DNA reads TGCAGTGCCGGGGACAGGGGGATACAGACCCAGTACTTC. Its translation is CSAGDRGIQTQYF.

Ten or more counts support this clonotype. The chain recombines TRBV12-3 or TRBV12-4 with TRBJ2-1; no clear D. The CDR3 covers 16 residues. The V and J ends lost 6 bases and 0 bases respectively, with 15 bases between them. CDR3 residues: CASSPTGSSSYNEQFF. In DNA form, the CDR3 reads TGTGCCAGCAGCCCCACGGGCTCGAGCTCCTACAATGAGCAGTTCTTC.

Notes on this clonotype: A much larger clone lies one base from this, so it may be a read error. The rearrangement joins TRBV18 to TRBJ2-7; 9 nucleotides align to TRBD2. CDR1 is KGHSH, CDR2 LQKENI, per germline. The CDR3 consists of 17 residues. The CDR3 DNA sequence: TGTACCAGCTCACCTGCGCCGCCTAGCGGGACCTCCTACGAGCAGTACTTC. This codes for CTSSPAPPSGTSYEQYF.

In its sample, this clonotype was seen a few times. The rearrangement joins TRBV18 to TRBJ2-7; no definite D call. With 0 bases removed from V and 0 bases from J, the gap between germline ends came to 3 bases. This CDR3 has 13 residues. Germline V gene lookup returns CDR1 KGHSH and CDR2 LQKENI. Here the CDR3 DNA reads TGTGCCAGCTCACCACCCCTCTCCTACGAGCAGTACTTC. Its protein product is CASSPPLSYEQYF.

In this sample, this clonotype turned up many times. The chain combines TRBV7-6 with TRBJ2-2; TRBD1 is a possible D gene (5 bases). V shed 1 base and J shed 5 bases, with 11 bases lying between them. The CDR3 spans 15 residues. From germline, CDR1 is SGHVS and CDR2 FNYEAQ. For the CDR3, the DNA is TGTGCCAGCAGCTTAGAAACCCCAGGGACCGGGGAGCTGTTTTTT. Its protein is CASSLETPGTGELFF.

V usage is TRBV6-5 and J usage is TRBJ1-3; D is unresolved. Trimming left V 5 bases short and J 0 bases short, with 8 bases between. Germline loops: CDR1 MNHEY, CDR2 SVGAGI. The CDR3 has 14 residues. The CDR3: CASSDQYSGNTIYF. The CDR3 DNA reads TGTGCCAGCAGTGACCAGTACTCTGGAAACACCATATATTTT.